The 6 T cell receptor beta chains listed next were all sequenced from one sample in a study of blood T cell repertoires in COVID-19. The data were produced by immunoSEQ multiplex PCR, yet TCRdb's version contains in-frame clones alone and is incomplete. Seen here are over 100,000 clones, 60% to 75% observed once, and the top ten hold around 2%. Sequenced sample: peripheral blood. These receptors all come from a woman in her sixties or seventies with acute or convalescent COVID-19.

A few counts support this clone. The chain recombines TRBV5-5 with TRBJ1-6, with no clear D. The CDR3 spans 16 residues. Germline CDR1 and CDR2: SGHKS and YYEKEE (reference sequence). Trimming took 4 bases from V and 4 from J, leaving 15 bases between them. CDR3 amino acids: CASSVRGGLYNSPLHF. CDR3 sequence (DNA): TGTGCCAGCAGCGTTCGAGGAGGACTGTATAATTCACCCCTCCACTTT.

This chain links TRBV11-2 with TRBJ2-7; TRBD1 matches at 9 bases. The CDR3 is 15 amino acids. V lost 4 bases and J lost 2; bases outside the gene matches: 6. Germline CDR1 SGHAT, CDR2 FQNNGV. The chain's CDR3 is CASSSPGQGAYEQYF. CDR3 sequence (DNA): TGTGCCAGCAGCTCTCCGGGACAGGGAGCCTACGAGCAGTACTTC.

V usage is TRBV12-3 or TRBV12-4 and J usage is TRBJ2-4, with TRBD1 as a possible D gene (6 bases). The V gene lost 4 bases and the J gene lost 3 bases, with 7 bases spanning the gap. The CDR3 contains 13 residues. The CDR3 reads CASSYRDKNIQYF. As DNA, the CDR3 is TGTGCCAGCAGTTACAGGGACAAAAACATTCAGTACTTC.

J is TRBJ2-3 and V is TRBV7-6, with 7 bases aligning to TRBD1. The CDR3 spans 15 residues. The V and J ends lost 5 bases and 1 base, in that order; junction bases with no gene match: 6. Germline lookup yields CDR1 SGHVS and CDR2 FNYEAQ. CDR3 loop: CASSPRQGGTDTQYF. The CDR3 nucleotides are TGTGCCAGCAGCCCCCGACAGGGCGGCACAGATACGCAGTATTTT.

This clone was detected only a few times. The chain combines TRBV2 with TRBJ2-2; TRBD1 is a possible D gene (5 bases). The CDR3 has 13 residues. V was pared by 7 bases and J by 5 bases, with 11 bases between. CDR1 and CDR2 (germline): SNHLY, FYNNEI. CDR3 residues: CASTGQGTGELFF. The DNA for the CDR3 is TGTGCCAGCACCGGTCAGGGTACCGGGGAGCTGTTTTTT.

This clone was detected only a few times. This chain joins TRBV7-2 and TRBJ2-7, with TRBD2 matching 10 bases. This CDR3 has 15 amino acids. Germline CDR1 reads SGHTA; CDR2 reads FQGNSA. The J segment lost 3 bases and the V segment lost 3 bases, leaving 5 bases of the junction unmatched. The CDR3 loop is CASSFKASGGYEQYF. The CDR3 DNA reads TGTGCCAGCAGCTTTAAGGCTAGCGGGGGCTACGAGCAGTACTTC. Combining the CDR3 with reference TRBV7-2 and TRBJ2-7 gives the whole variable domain GAGVSQSPSNKVTEKGKDVELRCDPISGHTALYWYRQSLGQGLEFLIYFQGNSAPDKSGLPSDRFSAERTGGSVSTLTIQRTQQEDSAVYLCASSFKASGGYEQYFGPGTRLTVT.